Given below is one T cell receptor (beta chain) in context. The target antigen is unknown. These data come from a study of cytomegalovirus exposure and HLA in healthy donors. Background on the study: Earlier results showed 90 million to 130 million unique TCR beta sequences derived from about 179 million T cells.

The study's findings and limits: A later analysis revealed that TCR association rates differed between HLA loci, peaking at DRB1 and bottoming out at HLA-C. Some highly shared sequence variants likely arose as a pipeline artifact.

The V gene's germline CDR1 is SEHNR and CDR2 FQNEAQ (reference sequence). The CDR3 covers 16 residues. Unmatched junction bases numbered 6, after V lost 3 bases and J lost 3 bases. Researchers ran the PCR with 60 Vbeta and 13 Jbeta primers. Method: immunoSEQ multiplex PCR; TCRdb's copy keeps in-frame clones and lacks some. The sample holds about 62,000 clones, around 80% seen once. The receptor comes from a middle-aged man in good health and CMV-seronegative. This chain joins TRBV7-9 and TRBJ1-1, with 11 positions matching TRBD1. Material for sequencing was PBMCs. CDR3 loop: CASSFPPGQGDTEAFF. The DNA for the CDR3 is TGTGCCAGCAGCTTCCCACCGGGACAGGGGGACACTGAAGCTTTCTTT.